Below, 16 T cell receptor beta chains from the same sample are listed, as sequenced in a study of beta chain features in type 1 diabetes. Overall study findings and caveats: In every one of the four CD4+ subsets, TCRB CDR3s were moderately but significantly shorter in Type 1 diabetes patients.

The investigators reverse transcribed all of the isolated RNA, so they sequenced expressed TCRB transcripts. Produced via immunoSEQ multiplex PCR; TCRdb's table is partial and in-frame only. The top ten clones hold over 0.015% of a sample with over 200,000 clones, roughly 10% of them seen once. Which antigens these TCRs recognize remains unknown. Sequencing was performed on naive CD4+ T cells from blood. Source of these receptors: a man aged 25-40 years with type 1 diabetes.

The chain employs TRBV18 and TRBJ1-1; weak D call: TRBD1 (6 bases). Looked up from germline, CDR1 is KGHSH and CDR2 is LQKENI. The CDR3 runs 13 residues. With 1 base removed from V and 8 bases from J, the gap between germline ends came to 11 bases. CDR3 residues: CASSPRDGTEAFF. The CDR3 DNA reads as TGTGCCAGCTCACCACGGGACGGGACAGAAGCTTTCTTT.

The chain carries TRBV6-5 and TRBJ1-1; TRBD1 is a possible D gene (6 bases). V was pared by 10 bases and J by 0 bases, with 12 bases between. This CDR3 region has 13 residues. Germline V gene lookup returns CDR1 MNHEY and CDR2 SVGAGI. CDR3 residues: CATRTELNTEAFF. CDR3 coding DNA: TGTGCCACCCGGACAGAACTGAACACTGAAGCTTTCTTT.

This rearrangement joins TRBV4-3 to TRBJ1-6; D remains ambiguous. The CDR3 is 15 residues long. Germline V CDR1 and CDR2: LGHNA, YSLEER. The V gene lost 0 bases and the J gene lost 5 bases, with 8 bases spanning the gap. DNA for the CDR3: TGCGCCAGCAGCCAAGAGCCCGCAGATAATTCACCCCTCCACTTT. Translating it yields CASSQEPADNSPLHF.

The chain combines TRBV18 with TRBJ1-5, with 10 bases fitting TRBD1. The J segment lost 6 bases and the V segment lost 2 bases, leaving 4 bases of the junction unmatched. The length of the CDR3 is 15 residues. Germline V gene data show CDR1 as KGHSH and CDR2 as LQKENI. CDR3 DNA sequence: TGTGCCAGCTCACCATCCGGGACAGGGGTTCAGCCCCAGCATTTT. This translates into CASSPSGTGVQPQHF.

This chain links TRBV18 with TRBJ2-7, with D maybe TRBD1 (5 bases). The CDR3 contains 14 residues. Per the germline V gene, CDR1 is KGHSH and CDR2 is LQKENI. V was shortened by 3 bases and J by 4 bases, with 13 bases between the two germline ends. The CDR3 sequence is CASSPRPGLYEQYF. CDR3 sequence (DNA): TGTGCCAGCTCACCGCGGCCAGGGTTGTACGAGCAGTACTTC.

The genes are TRBV28 and TRBJ2-5; D is perhaps TRBD2 (6 bases). This CDR3 comprises 13 residues. Per germline, CDR1 MDHEN and CDR2 SYDVKM. V gave up 8 bases and J gave up 4 bases, with 14 bases separating them. The chain's CDR3 is CASLAGGGETQYF. CDR3 sequence (DNA): TGTGCCAGCCTCGCCGGGGGAGGAGAGACCCAGTACTTC.

The chain employs TRBV11-2 and TRBJ2-3; possibly TRBD2 for D (5 bases). The CDR3 consists of 11 residues. The germline CDR1 and CDR2 sequences are SGHAT and FQNNGV. V lost 8 bases to trimming and J lost 3 bases, with 6 bases between them. The CDR3 loop reads CASGGTDTQYF. CDR3 sequence (DNA): TGTGCCAGCGGAGGAACAGATACGCAGTATTTT. The whole variable domain, remainder taken from reference TRBV11-2 and TRBJ2-3, is EAGVAQSPRYKIIEKRQSVAFWCNPISGHATLYWYQQILGQGPKLLIQFQNNGVVDDSQLPKDRFSAERLKGVDSTLKIQPAKLEDSAVYLCASGGTDTQYFGPGTRLTVL.

This clone was recorded a few times. The chain joins TRBV6-1 to TRBJ1-1; TRBD1 is a possible D gene (5 bases). The CDR3 length is 12 residues. Germline V gene lookup returns CDR1 MNHNS and CDR2 SASEGT. With 2 bases removed from V and 4 bases from J, the gap between germline ends came to 5 bases. The CDR3 DNA reads TGTGCCAGCAGTGAAAGGGGCACTGAAGCTTTCTTT. Protein sequence: CASSERGTEAFF.

This clone was counted only a few times. The V call is TRBV18, the J call TRBJ2-1, with D maybe TRBD1 (5 bases). The CDR3 sequence is 12 residues long. Germline CDR1 is KGHSH and CDR2 is LQKENI. Trimming stripped 3 bases from V and 10 bases from J, with 10 bases between. CDR3 DNA sequence: TGTGCCAGCTCACCTAGGACACCGGAGCAGTTCTTC. Translated: CASSPRTPEQFF.

The chain employs TRBV19 and TRBJ2-7; tentatively, D is TRBD1 (6 bases). Looked up from germline, CDR1 is LNHDA and CDR2 is SQIVND (reference sequence). CDR3 size: 15 residues. The V and J ends lost 4 bases and 4 bases respectively, with 17 bases between them. The CDR3 region is CASSTGNRETYEQYF. CDR3 DNA: TGTGCCAGTAGTACGGGGAACAGGGAGACTTACGAGCAGTACTTC.

The chain uses TRBV27 and TRBJ1-5, with TRBD1 identical over 7 bases. The germline V gene encodes CDR1 MNHEY and CDR2 SMNVEV (reference sequence). This CDR3 is 15 amino acids long. The ends lost 0 bases at V and 5 bases at J; junction bases unmatched: 4. This CDR3 reads CASSLSFTGDQPQHF. CDR3 in DNA: TGTGCCAGCAGTTTATCGTTTACAGGGGATCAGCCCCAGCATTTT.

The CDR3 sequence: CASSELERETQYF. The CDR3 DNA sequence: TGTGCCAGCAGTGAGCTCGAGCGGGAGACCCAGTACTTC. The chain couples TRBV6-1 to TRBJ2-5; TRBD2 might be the D (5 bases). CDR1 and CDR2 (germline): MNHNS, SASEGT. V lost 3 bases, J lost 5 bases, and 10 bases lay in between. The CDR3 loop spans 13 amino acids.

This chain joins TRBV10-3 and TRBJ2-7; 8 bases match TRBD1. Germline CDR1 reads ENHRY; CDR2 reads SYGVKD. The length of the CDR3 is 14 residues. Trimming took 10 bases from V and 3 from J; bases not matched to a gene: 11. The CDR3 protein is CATTWQGAIYEQYF. The CDR3 coding sequence is TGTGCCACGACCTGGCAGGGGGCCATCTACGAGCAGTACTTC.

V is TRBV4-3 and J is TRBJ2-1; 12 bases match TRBD2. Germline assignment: CDR1 LGHNA and CDR2 YSLEER. CDR3 length equals 16 residues. With 3 bases clipped from V and 7 bases from J, the junction kept 7 bases outside the gene matches. In DNA, the CDR3 is TGCGCCAGCAGCCACCGGACTAGCGGGGTGGGGAATGAGCAGTTCTTC. Encoded protein: CASSHRTSGVGNEQFF.

The chain links TRBV6-5 to TRBJ1-5; a possible D gene is TRBD1 (6 bases). In germline, CDR1 is MNHEY, CDR2 SVGAGI. V was clipped by 3 bases and J by 4 bases, with 7 bases between them. The CDR3 consists of 13 residues. CDR3 sequence (DNA): TGTGCCAGCAGTTATCAGGGGAATCAGCCCCAGCATTTT. Translation gives CASSYQGNQPQHF.

This clone came up a few times. V is TRBV7-3 and J is TRBJ2-3; D is perhaps TRBD2 (6 bases). The CDR3 totals 14 residues. Germline values: CDR1 SGHTA, CDR2 FQGTGA. Trimming pared 5 bases from V and 1 base from J, leaving 10 bases between. Here the CDR3 reads CASSPKRGTDTQYF. The DNA of the CDR3 is TGTGCCAGCAGCCCCAAGCGGGGCACAGATACGCAGTATTTT.